What follows are 18 T cell receptor beta chains derived from one specimen sequenced in a study of cytomegalovirus exposure and HLA in healthy donors. 13 Jbeta primers and 60 Vbeta primers were used for the PCR. Produced via immunoSEQ multiplex PCR; TCRdb's table is partial and in-frame only. The table shows about 140,000 clones, with roughly four fifths occurring only once. The specimen sequenced was PBMCs. The source is a woman in her forties or fifties in good health and CMV-seronegative.

This sequence joins TRBV29-1 and TRBJ2-1; 8 bases map to TRBD1. The CDR3 loop spans 14 amino acids. J lost 8 bases, V lost 7 bases, and 13 bases had no gene match. Germline assignment: CDR1 SQVTM and CDR2 ANQGSEA. The CDR3 DNA follows: TGCAGCGGAACTCGAGGACAGGGTGTTTATGAGCAGTTCTTC. Translated: CSGTRGQGVYEQFF.

V and J are TRBV29-1 and TRBJ2-5; D remains ambiguous. The CDR3 covers 13 residues. CDR1 is SQVTM, CDR2 ANQGSEA, per germline. Trimming shortened V by 4 bases and J by 5 bases, and 14 bases separated the two germline ends. CDR3 DNA: TGCAGCGTTGTAGTAGAGTTCGGGGAGACCCAGTACTTC. This sequence encodes CSVVVEFGETQYF. Based on the CDR3 plus reference TRBV29-1 and TRBJ2-5, the full variable domain is SAVISQKPSRDICQRGTSLTIQCQVDSQVTMMFWYRQQPGQSLTLIATANQGSEATYESGFVIDKFPISRPNLTFSTLTVSNMSPEDSSIYLCSVVVEFGETQYFGPGTRLLVL.

V usage is TRBV5-1 and J usage is TRBJ2-1, with D tentatively TRBD1 (7 bases). Germline V gene data show CDR1 as SGHRS and CDR2 as YFSETQ. Trimming took off 2 bases at V and 4 bases at J, with 28 bases between the two ends. The CDR3 loop spans 20 amino acids. CDR3 in DNA: TGCGCCAGCAGCTTAGCCGGGACAGTTGGAGAGGGGGGCCCGTACAATGAGCAGTTCTTC. This translates into CASSLAGTVGEGGPYNEQFF.

This rearrangement joins TRBV9 to TRBJ1-2; the match to TRBD1 covers 7 bases. The germline V gene has CDR1 SGDLS and CDR2 YYNGEE. The CDR3 sequence is 15 residues long. Germline trimming cut 0 bases from V and 6 bases from J; bases unmatched to any gene: 8. The CDR3 region has the DNA TGTGCCAGCAGCGTAGCTGTAACAGGGGAGGATGGCTACACCTTC. Its translation: CASSVAVTGEDGYTF. The full variable domain, rest sourced from reference TRBV9 and TRBJ1-2, is DSGVTQTPKHLITATGQRVTLRCSPRSGDLSVYWYQQSLDQGLQFLIQYYNGEERAKGNILERFSAQQFPDLHSELNLSSLELGDSALYFCASSVAVTGEDGYTFGSGTRLTVV.

This chain connects TRBV7-6 to TRBJ2-3; 7 positions agree with TRBD1. The CDR3 runs to 17 residues. The trim removed 1 base at V and 2 bases at J, leaving 9 bases unmatched. Germline lookup yields CDR1 SGHVS and CDR2 FNYEAQ. For the CDR3, the DNA is TGTGCCAGCAGCTTAGTAAAACAGGGGAGATACACAGATACGCAGTATTTT. Encoded protein: CASSLVKQGRYTDTQYF.

The chain uses TRBV5-4 and TRBJ2-1; TRBD2 agrees at 9 bases. Losses at the gene ends were 4 bases for V and 2 bases for J; bases not matched to a gene: 7. In germline, CDR1 is SGHNT, CDR2 YYREEE (reference sequence). The CDR3 loop spans 16 amino acids. The CDR3 coding sequence is TGTGCCAGCAGCCCCGGGGCTAGCGGGGCCTACAATGAGCAGTTCTTC. Translated: CASSPGASGAYNEQFF.

The J gene is TRBJ1-6, the V gene TRBV7-2; D gene ambiguous. The CDR3 is 15 amino acids. Between the trimmed V and J ends, which lost 5 bases and 7 bases, there was a span of 15 bases. Germline CDR1 is SGHTA and CDR2 is FQGNSA. The CDR3 sequence: CASSPHPSANSPLHF. As DNA, the CDR3 is TGTGCCAGCAGCCCCCACCCGAGCGCAAATTCACCCCTCCACTTT.

This clone was seen more than once but under ten times. This chain links TRBV10-3 with TRBJ2-3; the D is unclear. CDR3 size: 15 residues. V was cut by 3 bases and J by 3 bases, with 13 bases left in between. Germline loops: CDR1 ENHRY, CDR2 SYGVKD. The CDR3 here is CAISESAPGTDTQYF. The CDR3 DNA follows: TGTGCCATCAGTGAAAGTGCGCCCGGGACAGATACGCAGTATTTT.

There are a few counts of this clone. The rearrangement links TRBV13 to TRBJ1-1; no clear D. The germline V gene has CDR1 PRHDT and CDR2 FYEKMQ (reference sequence). The V end lost 0 bases, the J end lost 9 bases, and 8 bases lay between the germline ends. The CDR3 runs 12 residues. The CDR3 DNA follows: TGTGCCAGCAGCTTAGGATCAGGTCAAGCTTTCTTT. Translation gives CASSLGSGQAFF.

The chain couples TRBV18 to TRBJ2-4, with 10 bases lining up with TRBD1. The CDR3 loop spans 14 amino acids. Germline V CDR1 and CDR2: KGHSH, LQKENI. V gave up 2 bases and J gave up 7 bases; unmatched junction bases: 2. The CDR3 region has the DNA TGTGCCAGCTCACCAAGACAGGGGGCGAACATTCAGTACTTC. It specifies CASSPRQGANIQYF.

This clone has only one observation. This rearrangement joins TRBV4-2 to TRBJ1-6; 8 nucleotides align to TRBD1. V lost 2 bases, J lost 4 bases, and 1 base stayed unmatched. Per germline, CDR1 LGHNA and CDR2 YNFKEQ. The CDR3 sequence is 15 residues long. Here the CDR3 DNA reads TGTGCCAGCAGCCAAACAGGGGGATATAATTCACCCCTCCACTTT. The encoded protein is CASSQTGGYNSPLHF.

The V call is TRBV11-2, the J call TRBJ2-3, with 9 bases fitting TRBD2. Germline V gene sequence: CDR1 SGHAT, CDR2 FQNNGV. Trimming cost V 1 base and J 8 bases; bases outside gene matches: 13. The CDR3 consists of 17 residues. CDR3 sequence: CASSLVIQRGALGTQYF. Here the CDR3 DNA reads TGTGCCAGCAGCTTAGTTATCCAGCGGGGGGCCCTGGGTACGCAGTATTTT.

This sequence joins TRBV5-6 and TRBJ1-2; D gene uncertain. The CDR3 length is 14 residues. In germline, CDR1 is SGHDT, CDR2 YYEEEE. Trimming left V 5 bases short and J 2 bases short, with 13 bases between. CDR3 amino acids: CASRIRAGNYGYTF. The CDR3 nucleotides read TGTGCCAGCAGGATTCGGGCGGGAAACTATGGCTACACCTTC. Together with reference TRBV5-6 and TRBJ1-2, the CDR3 gives the full variable domain: DAGVTQSPTHLIKTRGQQVTLRCSPKSGHDTVSWYQQALGQGPQFIFQYYEEEERQRGNFPDRFSGHQFPNYSSELNVNALLLGDSALYLCASRIRAGNYGYTFGSGTRLTVV.

This chain joins TRBV2 and TRBJ2-3; TRBD1 matches 7 bases. Germline CDR1 and CDR2: SNHLY and FYNNEI. The CDR3 covers 14 residues. V dropped 7 bases and J dropped 0; count of bases not matched to a gene: 4. The CDR3: CASTRQGSTDTQYF. As DNA, the CDR3 is TGTGCCAGCACCCGACAGGGTAGCACAGATACGCAGTATTTT.

This clone was found once. The chain recombines TRBV4-2 with TRBJ1-5; TRBD1 might be the D (5 bases). Germline-derived CDR1 and CDR2 are LGHNA and YNFKEQ. This CDR3 is built from 16 residues. Trimming pared 1 base from V and 4 bases from J, leaving 14 bases between. The CDR3 DNA reads as TGTGCCAGCAGCCAAGGTGCTGGGGCAGGGAATCAGCCCCAGCATTTT. It specifies CASSQGAGAGNQPQHF.

The V and J genes are TRBV7-2 and TRBJ1-1; tentative D call: TRBD1 (6 bases). Trimming took 5 bases from V and 3 from J, leaving 13 bases between them. The CDR3 consists of 14 residues. Germline CDR1 and CDR2: SGHTA and FQGNSA. Here the CDR3 reads CASSQQGTHTEAFF. In nucleotides, the CDR3 is TGTGCCAGCAGCCAACAGGGTACACACACTGAAGCTTTCTTT.

The genes are TRBV6-5 and TRBJ1-1; D is undetermined. The germline V and J ends were trimmed by 2 bases and 4 bases, with 11 bases remaining between them. CDR1 is MNHEY and CDR2 is SVGAGI in the germline V gene. The CDR3 runs to 14 residues. The CDR3 protein is CASSYAGRVTEAFF. CDR3 nucleotides: TGTGCCAGCAGTTACGCGGGGAGGGTCACTGAAGCTTTCTTT.

This clone showed up just once. The V call is TRBV10-2, the J call TRBJ2-5; 9 bases are a match to TRBD2. CDR1 WSHSY and CDR2 SAAADI come from the germline V gene. J was trimmed by 2 bases and V by 6 bases; bases with no gene match: 10. CDR3 length equals 16 residues. The CDR3 here is CASRTGLTSGQETQYF. CDR3 nucleotides: TGCGCCAGCAGGACCGGACTGACTAGCGGACAAGAGACCCAGTACTTC.